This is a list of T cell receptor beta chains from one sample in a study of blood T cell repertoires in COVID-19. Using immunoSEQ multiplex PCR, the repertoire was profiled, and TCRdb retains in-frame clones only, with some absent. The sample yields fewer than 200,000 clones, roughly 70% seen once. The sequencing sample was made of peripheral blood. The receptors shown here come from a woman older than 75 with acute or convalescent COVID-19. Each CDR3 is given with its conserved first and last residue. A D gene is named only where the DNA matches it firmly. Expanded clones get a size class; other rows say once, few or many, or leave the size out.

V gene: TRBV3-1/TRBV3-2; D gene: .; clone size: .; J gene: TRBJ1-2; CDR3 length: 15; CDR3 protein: CASRGSGTSGYGYTF; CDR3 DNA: TGTGCCAGCAGGGGATCCGGGACATCAGGATATGGCTACACCTTC
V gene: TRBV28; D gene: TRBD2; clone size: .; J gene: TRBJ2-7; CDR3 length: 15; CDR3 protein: CASSSSSGPRDEQYF; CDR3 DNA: TGTGCCAGCAGTTCCTCTAGCGGGCCGCGCGACGAGCAGTACTTC
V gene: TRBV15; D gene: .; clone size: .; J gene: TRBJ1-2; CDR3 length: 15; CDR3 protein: CATSREGAGNRGYTF; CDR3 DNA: TGTGCCACCAGCAGAGAGGGGGCAGGGAACAGGGGCTACACCTTC
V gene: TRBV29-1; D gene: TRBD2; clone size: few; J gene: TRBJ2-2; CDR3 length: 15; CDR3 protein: CSVSKTSGFNGELFF; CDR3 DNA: TGCAGCGTTTCCAAGACTAGCGGGTTTAACGGGGAGCTGTTTTTT
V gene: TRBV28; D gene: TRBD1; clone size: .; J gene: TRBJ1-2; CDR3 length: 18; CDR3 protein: CASSYRGLADRGWWGYTF; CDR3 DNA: TGTGCCAGCAGCTATCGCGGTCTTGCGGACAGGGGGTGGTGGGGCTACACCTTC
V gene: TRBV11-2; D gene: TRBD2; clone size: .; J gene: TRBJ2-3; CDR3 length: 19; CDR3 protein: CASSSWGGSSLERTDTQYF; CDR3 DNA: TGTGCCAGCAGCTCATGGGGGGGGAGTTCCCTCGAGCGCACAGATACGCAGTATTTT
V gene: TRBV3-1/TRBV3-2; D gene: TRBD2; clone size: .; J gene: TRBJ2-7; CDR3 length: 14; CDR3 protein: CASTREGGHYEQYF; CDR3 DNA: TGTGCCAGCACCCGGGAGGGAGGGCACTACGAGCAGTACTTC
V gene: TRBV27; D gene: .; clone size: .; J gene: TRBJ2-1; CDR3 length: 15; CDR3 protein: CASSVQLGSYNEQFF; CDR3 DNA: TGTGCCAGCAGTGTCCAACTAGGCTCCTACAATGAGCAGTTCTTC
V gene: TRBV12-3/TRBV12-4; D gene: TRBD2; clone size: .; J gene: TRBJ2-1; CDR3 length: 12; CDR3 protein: CASTTWGGRAFF; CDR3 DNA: TGTGCCAGCACCACATGGGGCGGGAGGGCCTTCTTC
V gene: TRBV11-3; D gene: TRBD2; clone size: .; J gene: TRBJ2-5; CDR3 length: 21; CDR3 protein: CASSLDLTGTSGRMGQETQYF; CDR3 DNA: TGTGCCAGCAGCTTAGACTTAACCGGGACTAGCGGGAGGATGGGCCAAGAGACCCAGTACTTC
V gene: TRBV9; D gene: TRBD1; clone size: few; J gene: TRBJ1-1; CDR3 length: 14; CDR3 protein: CASSPRQGSTEAFF; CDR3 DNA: TGTGCCAGCAGCCCCAGACAGGGGAGCACTGAAGCTTTCTTT
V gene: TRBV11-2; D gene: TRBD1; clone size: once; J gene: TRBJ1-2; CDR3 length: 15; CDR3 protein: CASSPAGTGIYGYTF; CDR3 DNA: TGTGCCAGCAGCCCGGCAGGGACAGGGATCTATGGCTACACCTTC
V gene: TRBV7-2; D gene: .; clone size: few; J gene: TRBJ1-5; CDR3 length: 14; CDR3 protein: CASSLANQNQPQHF; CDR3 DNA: TGTGCCAGCAGCTTAGCCAATCAAAATCAGCCCCAGCATTTT
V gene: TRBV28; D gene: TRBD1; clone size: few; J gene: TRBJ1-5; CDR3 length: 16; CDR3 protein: CASSYSDRGDGEPQHF; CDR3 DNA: TGTGCCAGCAGTTATTCGGACAGGGGCGACGGCGAGCCCCAGCATTTT
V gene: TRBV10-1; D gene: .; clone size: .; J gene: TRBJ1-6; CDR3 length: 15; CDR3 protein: CASSEGQLYNSPLHF; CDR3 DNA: TGCGCCAGCAGTGAGGGACAACTTTATAATTCACCCCTCCACTTT
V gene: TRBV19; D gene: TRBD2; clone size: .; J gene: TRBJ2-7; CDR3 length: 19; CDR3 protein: CASSILGLAGGTASYEQYF; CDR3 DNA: TGTGCCAGTAGTATTCTGGGACTAGCGGGAGGTACGGCCTCCTACGAGCAGTACTTC
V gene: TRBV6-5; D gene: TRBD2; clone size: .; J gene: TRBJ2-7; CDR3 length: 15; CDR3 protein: CASRLAGAGSYEQYF; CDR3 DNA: TGTGCCAGCAGATTAGCGGGAGCGGGTTCCTACGAGCAGTACTTC
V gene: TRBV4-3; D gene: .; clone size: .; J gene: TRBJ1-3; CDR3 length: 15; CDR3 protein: CASSQFRDSGNTIYF; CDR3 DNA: TGCGCCAGCAGCCAATTCCGCGACTCTGGAAACACCATATATTTT
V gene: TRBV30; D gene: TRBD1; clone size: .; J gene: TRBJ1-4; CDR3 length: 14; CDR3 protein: CAWSGDRGREKLFF; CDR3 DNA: TGTGCCTGGAGTGGGGACAGGGGGCGTGAAAAACTGTTTTTT
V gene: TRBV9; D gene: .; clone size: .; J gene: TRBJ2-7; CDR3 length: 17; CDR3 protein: CASSPGIGGKWTYEQYF; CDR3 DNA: TGTGCCAGCAGCCCAGGCATCGGGGGAAAGTGGACCTACGAGCAGTACTTC
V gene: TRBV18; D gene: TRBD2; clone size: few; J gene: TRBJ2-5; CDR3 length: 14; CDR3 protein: CASSLSSGRETQYF; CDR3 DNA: TGTGCCAGCTCACTTTCCAGCGGGAGAGAGACCCAGTACTTC
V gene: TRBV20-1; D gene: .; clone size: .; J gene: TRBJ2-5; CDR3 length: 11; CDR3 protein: CSARVLETQYF; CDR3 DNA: TGCAGTGCTAGAGTATTAGAGACCCAGTACTTC
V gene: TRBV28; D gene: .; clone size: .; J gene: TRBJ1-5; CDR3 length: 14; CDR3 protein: CASSGEGSPQPQHF; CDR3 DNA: TGTGCCAGCAGTGGAGAGGGATCCCCTCAGCCCCAGCATTTT
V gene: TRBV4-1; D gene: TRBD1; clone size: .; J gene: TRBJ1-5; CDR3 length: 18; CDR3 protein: CASSQPFGTGNKGQPQHF; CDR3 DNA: TGCGCCAGCAGCCAACCCTTCGGGACAGGGAACAAAGGACAGCCCCAGCATTTT
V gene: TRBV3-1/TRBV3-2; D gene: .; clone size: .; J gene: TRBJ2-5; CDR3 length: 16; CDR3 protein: CASSQGSSPGQETQYF; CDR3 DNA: TGTGCCAGCAGCCAAGGGAGTAGCCCGGGCCAAGAGACCCAGTACTTC
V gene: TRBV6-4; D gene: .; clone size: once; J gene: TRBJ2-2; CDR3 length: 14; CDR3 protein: CASSDQGLSGELFF; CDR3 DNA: TGTGCCAGCAGTGACCAAGGACTTTCCGGGGAGCTGTTTTTT
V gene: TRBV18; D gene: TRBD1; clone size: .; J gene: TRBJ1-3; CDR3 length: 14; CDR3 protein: CASSPRGSGNTIYF; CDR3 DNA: TGTGCCAGCTCACCCAGGGGGTCTGGAAACACCATATATTTT
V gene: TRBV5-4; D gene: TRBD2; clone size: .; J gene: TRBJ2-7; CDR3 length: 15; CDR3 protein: CASSLDLTSKDEQYF; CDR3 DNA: TGTGCCAGCAGCTTGGATCTGACTAGCAAAGACGAGCAGTACTTC
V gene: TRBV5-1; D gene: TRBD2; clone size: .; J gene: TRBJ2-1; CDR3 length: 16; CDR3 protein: CASSRTVAGAYNEQFF; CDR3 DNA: TGCGCCAGCAGCCGAACTGTCGCGGGGGCCTACAATGAGCAGTTCTTC
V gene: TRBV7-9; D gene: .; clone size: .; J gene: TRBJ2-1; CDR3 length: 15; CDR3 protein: CASSLVGQGYNEQFF; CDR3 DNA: TGTGCCAGCAGCTTAGTTGGGCAGGGGTACAATGAGCAGTTCTTC
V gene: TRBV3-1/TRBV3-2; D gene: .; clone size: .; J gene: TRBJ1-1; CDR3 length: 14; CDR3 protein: CASSQDSGPTEAFF; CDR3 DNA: TGTGCCAGCAGCCAAGATTCTGGGCCCACTGAAGCTTTCTTT
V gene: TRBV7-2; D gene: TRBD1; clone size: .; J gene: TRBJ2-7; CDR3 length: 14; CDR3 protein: CASSLALQGNEQYF; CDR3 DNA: TGTGCCAGCAGCTTAGCGCTACAGGGGAACGAGCAGTACTTC